This T cell receptor (beta chain) was recovered during a study of cytomegalovirus exposure and HLA in healthy donors. This PCR relied on a set of 60 Vbeta primers and 13 Jbeta primers. Data came from immunoSEQ multiplex PCR; TCRdb stores just in-frame clones and leaves some out. The table has over 150,000 clones, 60% to 85% seen once. The CDR3 has 14 residues. The V gene end was trimmed by 2 bases and the J gene end by 5 bases; junction bases not matched to a gene: 1. Germline V lookup: CDR1 SGDLS, CDR2 YYNGEE. The TCR originated in a woman aged 45-65 years in good health and CMV-seropositive. The chain carries TRBV9 and TRBJ1-4, with 9 bases identical to TRBD1. The sequenced sample was PBMCs. CDR3: CASSVGQGNEKLFF. DNA for the CDR3: TGTGCCAGCAGCGTGGGACAGGGAAATGAAAAACTGTTTTTT.